This TCR beta chain was captured in a study of blood T cell repertoires in COVID-19. Germline V CDR1 and CDR2: SEHNR, FQNEAQ (reference sequence). There are 15 residues in the CDR3. The junction had 6 bases not matched to a gene; V was cut back by 4 bases and J by 3 bases. Authors' analysis steps: Counts of nucleated cells, estimated from reference gene primer amplification, were obtained. Only in-frame clones appear in the TCRdb table, and some are missing; sequencing was by immunoSEQ multiplex PCR. V and J calls plus clone size are reproduced from that table; the DNA served to infer D and trimming. Of about 170,000 clones listed, about 87% are singletons. This clone was counted only a few times.

The clonotype originates from a man aged 18 to 29 with active or convalescent COVID-19. Source material: peripheral blood. The genes are TRBV7-9 and TRBJ1-2; 9 nucleotides match TRBD1. As DNA, the CDR3 is TGTGCCAGCAGCTCCCGGGACAGGGCGGACTATGGCTACACCTTC. This sequence encodes CASSSRDRADYGYTF. The entire variable domain, with the rest obtained from reference TRBV7-9 and TRBJ1-2, is as follows: DTGVSQNPRHKITKRGQNVTFRCDPISEHNRLYWYRQTLGQGPEFLTYFQNEAQLEKSRLLSDRFSAERPKGSFSTLEIQRTEQGDSAMYLCASSSRDRADYGYTFGSGTRLTVV.